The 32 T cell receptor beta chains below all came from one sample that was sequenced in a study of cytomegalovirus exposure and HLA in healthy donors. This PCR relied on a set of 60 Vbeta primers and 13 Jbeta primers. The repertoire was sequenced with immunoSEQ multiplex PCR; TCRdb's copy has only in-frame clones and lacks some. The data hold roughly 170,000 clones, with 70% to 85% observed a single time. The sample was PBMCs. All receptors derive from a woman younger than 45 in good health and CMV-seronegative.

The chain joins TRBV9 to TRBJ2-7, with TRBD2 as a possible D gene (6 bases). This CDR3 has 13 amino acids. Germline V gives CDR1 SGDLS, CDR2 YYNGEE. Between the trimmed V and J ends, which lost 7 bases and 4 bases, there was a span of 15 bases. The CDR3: CASGPGGGYEQYF. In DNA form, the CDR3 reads TGTGCCAGCGGCCCCGGGGGAGGTTACGAGCAGTACTTC.

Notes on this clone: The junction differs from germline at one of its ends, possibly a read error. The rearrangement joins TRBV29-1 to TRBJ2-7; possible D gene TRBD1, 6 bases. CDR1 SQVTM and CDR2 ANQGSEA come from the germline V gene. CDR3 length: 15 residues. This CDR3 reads CSVAENRVVSSEQYF. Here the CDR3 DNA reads TGCAGCGTTGCCGAGAACAGGGTGGTATCCTCCGAGCAGTACTTC.

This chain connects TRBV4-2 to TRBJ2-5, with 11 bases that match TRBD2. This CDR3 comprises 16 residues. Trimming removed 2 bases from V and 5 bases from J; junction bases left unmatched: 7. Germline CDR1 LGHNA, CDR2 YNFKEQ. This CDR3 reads CASSQSQTSGEETQYF. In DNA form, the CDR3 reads TGTGCCAGCAGCCAATCTCAGACTAGCGGGGAGGAGACCCAGTACTTC.

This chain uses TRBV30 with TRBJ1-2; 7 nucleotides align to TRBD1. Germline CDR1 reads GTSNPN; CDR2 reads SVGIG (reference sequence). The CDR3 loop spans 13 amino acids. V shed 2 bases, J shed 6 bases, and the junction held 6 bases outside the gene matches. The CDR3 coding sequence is TGTGCCTGGAGTACAGGGGAGTGGAATGGCTACACCTTC. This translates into CAWSTGEWNGYTF.

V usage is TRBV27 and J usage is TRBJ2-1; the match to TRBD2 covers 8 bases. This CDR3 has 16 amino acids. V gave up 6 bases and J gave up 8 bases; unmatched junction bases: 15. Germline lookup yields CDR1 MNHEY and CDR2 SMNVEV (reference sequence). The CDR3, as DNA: TGTGCCAGCAGATTGGTCGGGAGGGCCAAGGGCGATGAGCAGTTCTTC. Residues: CASRLVGRAKGDEQFF.

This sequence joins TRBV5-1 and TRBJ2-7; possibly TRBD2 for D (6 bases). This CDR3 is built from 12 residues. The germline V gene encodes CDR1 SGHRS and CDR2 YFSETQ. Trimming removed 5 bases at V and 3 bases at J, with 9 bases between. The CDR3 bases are TGCGCCAGCAGGGGAGGCTTCTACGAGCAGTACTTC. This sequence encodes CASRGGFYEQYF.

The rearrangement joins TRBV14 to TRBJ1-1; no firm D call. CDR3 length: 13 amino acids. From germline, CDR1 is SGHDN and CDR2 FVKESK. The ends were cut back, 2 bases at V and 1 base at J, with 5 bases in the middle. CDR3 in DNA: TGTGCCAGCAGCCAATACGGGAACACTGAAGCTTTCTTT. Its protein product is CASSQYGNTEAFF.

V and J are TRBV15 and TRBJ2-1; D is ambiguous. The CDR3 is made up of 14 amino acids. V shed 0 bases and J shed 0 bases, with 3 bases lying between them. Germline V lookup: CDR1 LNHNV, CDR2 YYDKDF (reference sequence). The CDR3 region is CATSRDISYNEQFF. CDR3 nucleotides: TGTGCCACCAGCAGAGATATCTCCTACAATGAGCAGTTCTTC.

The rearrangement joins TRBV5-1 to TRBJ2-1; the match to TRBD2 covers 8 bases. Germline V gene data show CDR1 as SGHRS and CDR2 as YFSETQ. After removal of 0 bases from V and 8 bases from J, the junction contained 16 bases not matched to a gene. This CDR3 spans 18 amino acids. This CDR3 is CASSLVGQREFVMDEQFF. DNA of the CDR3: TGCGCCAGCAGCTTGGTTGGTCAGCGGGAGTTTGTTATGGATGAGCAGTTCTTC.

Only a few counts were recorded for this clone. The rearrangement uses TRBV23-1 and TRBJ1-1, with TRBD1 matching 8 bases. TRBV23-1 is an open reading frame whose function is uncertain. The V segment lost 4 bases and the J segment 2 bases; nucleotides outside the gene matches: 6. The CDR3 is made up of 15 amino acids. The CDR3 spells CASSRPGQENTEAFF. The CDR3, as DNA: TGCGCCAGCAGTCGCCCGGGACAGGAAAACACTGAAGCTTTCTTT.

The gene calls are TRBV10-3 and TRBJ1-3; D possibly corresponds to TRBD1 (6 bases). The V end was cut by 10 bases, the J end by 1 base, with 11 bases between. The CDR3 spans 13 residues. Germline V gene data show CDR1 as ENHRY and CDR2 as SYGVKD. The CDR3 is CASRTDSGNTIYF. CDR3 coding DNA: TGTGCCAGCAGGACAGATTCTGGAAACACCATATATTTT.

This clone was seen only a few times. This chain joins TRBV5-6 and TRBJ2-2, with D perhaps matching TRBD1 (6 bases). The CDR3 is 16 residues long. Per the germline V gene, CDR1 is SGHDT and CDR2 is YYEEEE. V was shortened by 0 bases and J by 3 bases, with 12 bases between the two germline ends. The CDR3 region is CASSLGTALDTGELFF. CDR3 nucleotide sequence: TGTGCCAGCAGCTTGGGGACAGCACTAGACACCGGGGAGCTGTTTTTT.

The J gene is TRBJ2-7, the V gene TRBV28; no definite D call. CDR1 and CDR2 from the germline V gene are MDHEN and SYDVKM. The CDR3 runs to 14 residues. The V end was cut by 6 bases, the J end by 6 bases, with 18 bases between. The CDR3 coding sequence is TGTGCCAGCAGACCTAGTCTCCCCTCTTTCGAGCAGTACTTC. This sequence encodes CASRPSLPSFEQYF.

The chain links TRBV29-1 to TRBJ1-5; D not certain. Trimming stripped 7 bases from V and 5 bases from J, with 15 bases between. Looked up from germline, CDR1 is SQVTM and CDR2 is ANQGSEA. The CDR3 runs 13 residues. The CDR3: CSAGWGDDQPQHF. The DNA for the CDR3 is TGCAGCGCGGGGTGGGGAGATGATCAGCCCCAGCATTTT.

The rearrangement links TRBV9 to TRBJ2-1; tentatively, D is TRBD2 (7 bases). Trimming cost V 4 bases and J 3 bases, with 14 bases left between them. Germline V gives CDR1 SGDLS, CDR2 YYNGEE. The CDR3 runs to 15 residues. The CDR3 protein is CASSSRGADYNEQFF. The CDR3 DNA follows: TGTGCCAGCAGCTCCCGGGGGGCGGACTACAATGAGCAGTTCTTC. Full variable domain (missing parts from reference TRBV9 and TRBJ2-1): DSGVTQTPKHLITATGQRVTLRCSPRSGDLSVYWYQQSLDQGLQFLIQYYNGEERAKGNILERFSAQQFPDLHSELNLSSLELGDSALYFCASSSRGADYNEQFFGPGTRLTVL.

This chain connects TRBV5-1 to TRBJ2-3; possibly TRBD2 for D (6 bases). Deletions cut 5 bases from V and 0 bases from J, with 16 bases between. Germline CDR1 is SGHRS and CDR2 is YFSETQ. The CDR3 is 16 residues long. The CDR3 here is CASRNQPSGSTDTQYF. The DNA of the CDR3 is TGCGCCAGCAGGAATCAACCAAGCGGGAGCACAGATACGCAGTATTTT.

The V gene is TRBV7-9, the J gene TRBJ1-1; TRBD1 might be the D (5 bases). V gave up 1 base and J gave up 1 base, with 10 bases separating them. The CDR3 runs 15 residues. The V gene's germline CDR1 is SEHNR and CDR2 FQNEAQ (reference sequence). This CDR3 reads CASSLVLGQNTEAFF. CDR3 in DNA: TGTGCCAGCAGCTTAGTTTTGGGGCAGAACACTGAAGCTTTCTTT.

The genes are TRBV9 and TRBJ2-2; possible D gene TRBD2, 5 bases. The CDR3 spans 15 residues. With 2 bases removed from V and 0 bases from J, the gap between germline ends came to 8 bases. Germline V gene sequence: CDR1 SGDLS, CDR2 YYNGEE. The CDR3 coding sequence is TGTGCCAGCAGCGTCCGGGGATCGAACACCGGGGAGCTGTTTTTT. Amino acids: CASSVRGSNTGELFF. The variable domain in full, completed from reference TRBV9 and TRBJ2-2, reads DSGVTQTPKHLITATGQRVTLRCSPRSGDLSVYWYQQSLDQGLQFLIQYYNGEERAKGNILERFSAQQFPDLHSELNLSSLELGDSALYFCASSVRGSNTGELFFGEGSRLTVL.

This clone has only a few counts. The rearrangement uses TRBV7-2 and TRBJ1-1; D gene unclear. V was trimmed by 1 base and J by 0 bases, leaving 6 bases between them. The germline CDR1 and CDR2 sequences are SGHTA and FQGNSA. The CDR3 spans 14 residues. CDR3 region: CASSLDRMNTEAFF. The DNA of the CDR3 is TGTGCCAGCAGCTTAGACAGAATGAACACTGAAGCTTTCTTT.

CDR3 nucleotides: TGTGCCATCAGGCCGGGACAGGGGACCTACAATGAGCAGTTCTTC. The encoded protein is CAIRPGQGTYNEQFF. The rearrangement links TRBV10-3 to TRBJ2-1, with 10 bases identical to TRBD1. V gave up 6 bases and J gave up 2 bases; unmatched junction bases: 4. The CDR3 has 15 residues. The V gene's germline CDR1 is ENHRY and CDR2 SYGVKD.

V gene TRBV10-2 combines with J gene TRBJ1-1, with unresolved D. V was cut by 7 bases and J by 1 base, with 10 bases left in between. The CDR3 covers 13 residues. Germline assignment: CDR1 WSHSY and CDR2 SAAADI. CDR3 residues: CASTFGENTEAFF. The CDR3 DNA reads TGCGCCAGCACTTTCGGTGAGAACACTGAAGCTTTCTTT.

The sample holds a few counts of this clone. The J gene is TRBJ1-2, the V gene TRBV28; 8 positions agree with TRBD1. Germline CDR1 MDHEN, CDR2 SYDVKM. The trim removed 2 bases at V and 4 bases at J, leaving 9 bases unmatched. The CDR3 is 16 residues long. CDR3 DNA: TGTGCCAGCAGTTTACGCAGGGGGCGATTTCCCTATGGCTACACCTTC. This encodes CASSLRRGRFPYGYTF.

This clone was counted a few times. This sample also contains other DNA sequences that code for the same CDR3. CDR3 bases: TGTGCCAGCAGCGTGGGACTACAAGAGACCCAGTACTTC. Protein product: CASSVGLQETQYF. The gene calls are TRBV9 and TRBJ2-5; TRBD2 aligns across 7 bases. The CDR3 runs 13 residues. Per the germline V gene, CDR1 is SGDLS and CDR2 is YYNGEE. Germline trimming cut 2 bases from V and 2 bases from J; bases unmatched to any gene: 0.

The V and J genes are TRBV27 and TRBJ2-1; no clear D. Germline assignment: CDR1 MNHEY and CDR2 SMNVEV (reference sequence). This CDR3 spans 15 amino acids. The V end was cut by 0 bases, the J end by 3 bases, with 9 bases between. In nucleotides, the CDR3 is TGTGCCAGCAGTTTATCGGGCAGTATCTACAATGAGCAGTTCTTC. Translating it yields CASSLSGSIYNEQFF.

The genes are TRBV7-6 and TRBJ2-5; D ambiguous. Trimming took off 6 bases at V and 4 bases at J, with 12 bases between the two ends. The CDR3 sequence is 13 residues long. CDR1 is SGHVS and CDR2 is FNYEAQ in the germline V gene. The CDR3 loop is CASRVSSGETQYF. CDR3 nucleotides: TGTGCCAGCAGGGTATCCTCAGGAGAGACCCAGTACTTC.

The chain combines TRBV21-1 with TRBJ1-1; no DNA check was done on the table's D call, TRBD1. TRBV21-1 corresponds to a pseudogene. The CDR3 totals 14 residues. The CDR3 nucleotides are TGTGCCAGCGGGATATCGACAGGGGACACTGAAGCTTTCTTT. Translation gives CASGISTGDTEAFF.

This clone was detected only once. The CDR3 spells CASSIDSGSGYTF. The CDR3 region has the DNA TGTGCCAGTAGTATAGATTCAGGGTCCGGCTACACCTTC. The chain employs TRBV19 and TRBJ1-2, with D perhaps TRBD1 (5 bases). Germline CDR1 reads LNHDA; CDR2 reads SQIVND (reference sequence). Trimming stripped 0 bases from V and 8 bases from J, with 10 bases between. This CDR3 is built from 13 residues.

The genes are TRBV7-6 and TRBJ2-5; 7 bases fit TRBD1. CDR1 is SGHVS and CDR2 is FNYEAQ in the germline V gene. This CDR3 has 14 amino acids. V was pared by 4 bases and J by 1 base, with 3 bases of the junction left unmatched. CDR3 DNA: TGTGCCAGCAGCTACGACAGGGCCCAAGAGACCCAGTACTTC. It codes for CASSYDRAQETQYF. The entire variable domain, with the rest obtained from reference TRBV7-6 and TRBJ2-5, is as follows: GAGVSQSPRYKVTKRGQDVALRCDPISGHVSLYWYRQALGQGPEFLTYFNYEAQQDKSGLPNDRFSAERPEGSISTLTIQRTEQRDSAMYRCASSYDRAQETQYFGPGTRLLVL.

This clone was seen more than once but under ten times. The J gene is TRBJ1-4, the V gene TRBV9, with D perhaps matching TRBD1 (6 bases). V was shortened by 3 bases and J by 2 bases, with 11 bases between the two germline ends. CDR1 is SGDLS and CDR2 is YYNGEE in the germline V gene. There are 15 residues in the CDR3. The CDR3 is CASSEGHTTNEKLFF. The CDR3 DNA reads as TGTGCCAGCAGCGAGGGACATACCACTAATGAAAAACTGTTTTTT.

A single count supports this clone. The CDR3 nucleotides are TGTGCCAGCAGCTTACTTGGAGGCGCAGATACGCAGTATTTT. As protein: CASSLLGGADTQYF. This chain links TRBV7-2 with TRBJ2-3, with D tentatively TRBD2 (5 bases). The V end lost 2 bases, the J end lost 4 bases, and 10 bases lay between the germline ends. The germline CDR1 and CDR2 sequences are SGHTA and FQGNSA. The CDR3 spans 14 residues.

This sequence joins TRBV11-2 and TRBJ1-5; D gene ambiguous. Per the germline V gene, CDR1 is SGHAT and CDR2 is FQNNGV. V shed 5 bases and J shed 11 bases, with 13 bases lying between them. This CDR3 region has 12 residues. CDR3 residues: CASSARSGTQHF. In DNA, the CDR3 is TGTGCCAGCAGCGCCCGATCCGGGACCCAGCATTTT.

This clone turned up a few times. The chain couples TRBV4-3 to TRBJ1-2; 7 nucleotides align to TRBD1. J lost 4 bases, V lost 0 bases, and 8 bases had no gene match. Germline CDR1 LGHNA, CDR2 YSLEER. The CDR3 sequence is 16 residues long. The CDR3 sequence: CASSQDLFRDSYGYTF. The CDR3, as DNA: TGCGCCAGCAGCCAAGATTTATTCCGGGACAGCTATGGCTACACCTTC.